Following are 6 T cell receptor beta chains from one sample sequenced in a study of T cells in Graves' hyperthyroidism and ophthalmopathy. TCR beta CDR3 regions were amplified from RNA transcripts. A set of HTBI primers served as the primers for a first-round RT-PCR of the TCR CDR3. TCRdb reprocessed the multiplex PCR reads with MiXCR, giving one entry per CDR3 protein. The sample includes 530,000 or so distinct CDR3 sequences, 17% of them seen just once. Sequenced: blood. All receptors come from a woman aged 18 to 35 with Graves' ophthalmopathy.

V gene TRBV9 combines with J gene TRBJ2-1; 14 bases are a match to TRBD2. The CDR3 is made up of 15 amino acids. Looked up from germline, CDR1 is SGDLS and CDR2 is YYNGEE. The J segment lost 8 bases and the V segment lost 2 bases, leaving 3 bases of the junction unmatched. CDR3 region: CASSVGLAGVHEQFF. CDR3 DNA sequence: TGTGCCAGCAGCGTGGGACTAGCGGGAGTACATGAGCAGTTCTTC.

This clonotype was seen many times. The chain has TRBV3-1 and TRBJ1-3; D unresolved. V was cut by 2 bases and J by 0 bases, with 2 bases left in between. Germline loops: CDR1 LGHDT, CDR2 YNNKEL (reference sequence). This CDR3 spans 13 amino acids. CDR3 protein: CASSQPSGNTIYF. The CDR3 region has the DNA TGTGCCAGCAGCCAACCCTCTGGAAACACCATATATTTT.

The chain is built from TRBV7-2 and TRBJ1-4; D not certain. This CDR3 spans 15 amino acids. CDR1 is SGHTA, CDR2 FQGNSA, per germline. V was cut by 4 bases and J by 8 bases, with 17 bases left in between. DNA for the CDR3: TGTGCCAGCAGCTGGGCCGCGGGGTCTGGAGAAAAACTGTTTTTT. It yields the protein CASSWAAGSGEKLFF.

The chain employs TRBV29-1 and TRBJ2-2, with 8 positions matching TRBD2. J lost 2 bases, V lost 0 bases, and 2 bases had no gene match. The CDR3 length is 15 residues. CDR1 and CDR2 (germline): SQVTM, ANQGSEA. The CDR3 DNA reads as TGCAGCGTTGAAGATGTAGCGGGAAACACCGGGGAGCTGTTTTTT. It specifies CSVEDVAGNTGELFF.

CDR3 residues: CASSYVARFTSTDTQYF. The CDR3 bases are TGTGCCAGCAGTTACGTGGCGAGATTTACATCCACAGATACGCAGTATTTT. The V gene is TRBV28, the J gene TRBJ2-3; D gene unclear. CDR3 size: 17 residues. V was shortened by 4 bases and J by 2 bases, with 19 bases between the two germline ends. Looked up from germline, CDR1 is MDHEN and CDR2 is SYDVKM.

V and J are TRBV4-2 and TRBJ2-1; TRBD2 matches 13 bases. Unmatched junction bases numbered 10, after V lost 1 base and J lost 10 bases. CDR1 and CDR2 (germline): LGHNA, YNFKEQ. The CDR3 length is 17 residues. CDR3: CASSQGGGTSGIKEQFF. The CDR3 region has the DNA TGTGCCAGCAGCCAAGGGGGCGGGACTAGCGGGATTAAGGAGCAGTTCTTC.